A single sample gave rise to the 14 T cell receptor beta chains below, sequenced in a study of post-analysis software for immune sequencing data. Overall study results and limits: Five TRBV segments (TRBV5-6, TRBV5-1 and TRBV20-1 among them) occurred more frequently in patients than in controls.

Every TCR beta cDNA library bore unique molecular identifiers. TCRdb processed the PCR reads anew with MiXCR; each CDR3 protein has one entry. The sample has hundreds of thousands of distinct CDR3 sequences, 25% to 30% seen once. These TCRs are of unknown antigen specificity. The sample consisted of blood. These receptors came from a girl aged 5-17 years with multiple sclerosis.

In its sample, this clonotype was seen a few times. The chain is built from TRBV10-3 and TRBJ1-2; 8 bases fit TRBD1. The germline gives CDR1 ENHRY, CDR2 SYGVKD. V gave up 3 bases and J gave up 7 bases; unmatched junction bases: 10. This CDR3 contains 15 residues. CDR3 DNA sequence: TGTGCCATCAGTGATTCAGGACAGGGAACGGGTGGCTACACCTTC. Amino acid sequence: CAISDSGQGTGGYTF.

This clonotype was picked up a small number of times. At one boundary the junction diverges from the germline segment, which might be a read error. The chain has TRBV20-1 and TRBJ1-6; no clear D gene. Germline lookup yields CDR1 DFQATT and CDR2 SNEGSKA (reference sequence). There are 14 residues in the CDR3. CDR3 coding DNA: TGCAGTGCTCCCGCCGGGATGGGGAATTCACCCCCCCACTTT. It yields the protein CSAPAGMGNSPPHF.

This clonotype appeared a few times. J is TRBJ1-2 and V is TRBV7-2, with 10 bases aligning to TRBD1. The J segment lost 7 bases and the V segment lost 3 bases, leaving 5 bases of the junction unmatched. Germline V gene lookup returns CDR1 SGHTA and CDR2 FQGNSA. The length of the CDR3 is 14 residues. The DNA for the CDR3 is TGTGCCAGCAGCTTGACAGGGGGCAACGGTGGCTACACCTTC. It specifies CASSLTGGNGGYTF.

This clonotype was seen many times. The chain carries TRBV6-5 and TRBJ2-1; possible D gene TRBD2, 5 bases. This CDR3 comprises 14 residues. V lost 4 bases and J lost 6, with 13 bases in between. Germline values: CDR1 MNHEY, CDR2 SVGAGI. DNA of the CDR3: TGTGCCAGCAGTTCAGGACTTGGGTCCAATGAGCAGTTCTTC. This gives the protein CASSSGLGSNEQFF.

V gene TRBV28 combines with J gene TRBJ2-5, with D tentatively TRBD1 or TRBD2 (5 bases each). The end of the DNA fits TRBJ2-7 better, so the J call may be wrong. The CDR3 has 18 residues. Germline V gives CDR1 MDHEN, CDR2 SYDVKM. CDR3 sequence: CASSPVAGTIAPIYEQYF. The CDR3, as DNA: TGTGCCAGCAGTCCCGTTGCCGGGACCATCGCCCCCATCTACGAGCAGTACTTC.

The genes are TRBV7-2 and TRBJ2-3; D remains ambiguous. The CDR3 contains 15 residues. The germline V gene encodes CDR1 SGHTA and CDR2 FQGNSA. V was trimmed by 5 bases and J by 3 bases, leaving 15 bases between them. CDR3 sequence: CASSLQLPETDTQYF. The CDR3 nucleotides are TGTGCCAGCAGCCTACAACTACCTGAAACAGATACGCAGTATTTT.

The sample holds many counts of this clonotype. This chain uses TRBV6-2 or TRBV6-3 with TRBJ2-7, with D tentatively TRBD2 (5 bases). V gave up 0 bases and J gave up 2 bases, with 14 bases separating them. Per germline, CDR1 MNHEY and CDR2 SVGEGT. This CDR3 region has 16 residues. The CDR3 here is CASSYSRRELPYEQYF. The CDR3 nucleotides are TGTGCCAGCAGTTACTCGAGACGGGAACTCCCCTACGAGCAGTACTTC.

For the CDR3, the DNA is TGTGCCAGCAGTTCTTCAGCTAGCGGACGGAGGCCGGGTGTGACCAAAAACATTCAGTACTTC. It specifies CASSSSASGRRPGVTKNIQYF. V is TRBV6-2 or TRBV6-3 and J is TRBJ2-4, with 7 positions matching TRBD2. Per the germline V gene, CDR1 is MNHEY and CDR2 is SVGEGT. The CDR3 runs to 21 residues. Losses at the gene ends were 4 bases for V and 2 bases for J; bases not matched to a gene: 23.

The V and J genes are TRBV27 and TRBJ2-7; the D call may be TRBD1 or TRBD2 (6 bases each). Trimming cost V 5 bases and J 1 base, with 15 bases left between them. This CDR3 is built from 15 residues. Germline V gene sequence: CDR1 MNHEY, CDR2 SMNVEV (reference sequence). The CDR3 is CASSPHRAGSYEQYF. The CDR3 DNA reads as TGTGCCAGCAGTCCCCACAGGGCGGGGTCCTACGAGCAGTACTTC.

This clonotype was recorded only once. V gene TRBV7-8 combines with J gene TRBJ2-1; 9 bases are shared with TRBD2. The CDR3 extends over 17 amino acids. V was clipped by 0 bases and J by 1 base; unmatched bases: 4. Germline assignment: CDR1 SGHVS and CDR2 FQNEAQ. The CDR3 bases are TGTGCCAGCAGCTTAGCTTCTAGCGGGATATCCTACAATGAGCAGTTCTTC. It codes for CASSLASSGISYNEQFF.

The CDR3 coding sequence is TGTGCCAGCAGATCGTGGCGCGCGGGACAGGGTATTGATCAGCCCCAGCATTTT. This gives the protein CASRSWRAGQGIDQPQHF. V gene TRBV6-2 or TRBV6-3 combines with J gene TRBJ1-5; 9 bases are a match to TRBD1. There are 18 residues in the CDR3. With V trimmed by 6 bases and J by 5 bases, 17 bases remained unmatched. Germline CDR1 reads MNHEY; CDR2 reads SVGEGT.

The J gene is TRBJ2-1, the V gene TRBV28, with 7 bases matching TRBD1. Unmatched junction bases numbered 7, after V lost 5 bases and J lost 3 bases. The length of the CDR3 is 15 residues. CDR1 MDHEN and CDR2 SYDVKM come from the germline V gene. CDR3 loop: CASSIDDRVYNEQFF. The CDR3 bases are TGTGCCAGCAGTATCGACGACAGGGTCTACAATGAGCAGTTCTTC.

This clonotype showed up just once. The chain links TRBV4-1 to TRBJ1-1; no clear D. Trimming stripped 0 bases from V and 0 bases from J, with 11 bases between. The germline V gene encodes CDR1 MGHRA and CDR2 YSYEKL. This CDR3 has 16 amino acids. CDR3 DNA sequence: TGCGCCAGCAGCCAAGATCGGGTAGCCTTGAACACTGAAGCTTTCTTT. Amino acid sequence: CASSQDRVALNTEAFF.

The J gene is TRBJ2-5, the V gene TRBV20-1; tentative D call: TRBD2 (6 bases). The J call may not be correct, given that the DNA end is closer to TRBJ2-7. The V gene's germline CDR1 is DFQATT and CDR2 SNEGSKA (reference sequence). The CDR3 loop spans 15 amino acids. The CDR3 nucleotides are TGCAGTGCTAGACCCCGTCCAGGAGGGTTCAACGAGCAGTACTTC. This codes for CSARPRPGGFNEQYF.